Shown below are 14 T cell receptor beta chains from a single sample sequenced in a study of somatic mutations in cytotoxic T cells in rheumatoid arthritis. The data were produced by immunoSEQ multiplex PCR, yet TCRdb's version contains in-frame clones alone and is incomplete. Counted here are some 14,000 clones, around four fifths occurring once; the ten biggest clones make up roughly 15%. The sequenced sample was CD8+ T cells sorted from blood. These receptors were taken from an adult with rheumatoid arthritis.

V gene TRBV7-8 combines with J gene TRBJ1-6; no clear D gene. The germline V gene has CDR1 SGHVS and CDR2 FQNEAQ. V was trimmed by 3 bases and J by 5 bases, leaving 5 bases between them. The CDR3 is made up of 13 amino acids. The chain's CDR3 is CASSFEDNSPLHF. The CDR3 DNA reads TGTGCCAGCAGCTTTGAAGATAATTCACCCCTCCACTTT.

This chain joins TRBV16 and TRBJ1-2; D uncertain. V was shortened by 4 bases and J by 6 bases, with 12 bases between the two germline ends. Germline CDR1 reads KGHSY; CDR2 reads FQNENV. This CDR3 is built from 13 residues. The CDR3 nucleotides read TGTGCCAGCAGCCTACGCGGGATCGATGGCTACACCTTC. Residues: CASSLRGIDGYTF.

The chain employs TRBV2 and TRBJ2-1; the D is unclear. The CDR3 sequence is 13 residues long. Between the trimmed V and J ends, which lost 1 base and 8 bases, there was a span of 9 bases. Germline V gene lookup returns CDR1 SNHLY and CDR2 FYNNEI. CDR3 loop: CASSEVRSDEQFF. The CDR3 nucleotides read TGTGCCAGCAGTGAAGTCCGCAGTGATGAGCAGTTCTTC.

J is TRBJ2-1 and V is TRBV13, with D perhaps given as TRBD1 or TRBD2 (9 bases each). V lost 5 bases and J 0 bases, leaving 14 bases between the germline ends. CDR3 length: 16 residues. From germline, CDR1 is PRHDT and CDR2 FYEKMQ (reference sequence). The CDR3 DNA reads as TGTGCCAGCAGCCTAGCGGGACAGGGCTCCTACAATGAGCAGTTCTTC. Encoded protein: CASSLAGQGSYNEQFF. Using reference TRBV13 and TRBJ2-1 for the parts outside the CDR3, the full variable domain is AAGVIQSPRHLIKEKRETATLKCYPIPRHDTVYWYQQGPGQDPQFLISFYEKMQSDKGSIPDRFSAQQFSDYHSELNMSSLELGDSALYFCASSLAGQGSYNEQFFGPGTRLTVL.

Only one count was recorded for this clone. V gene TRBV19 combines with J gene TRBJ2-5; 7 bases map to TRBD2. The CDR3 has 16 amino acids. CDR1 and CDR2 (germline): LNHDA, SQIVND (reference sequence). Unmatched junction bases numbered 11, after V lost 3 bases and J lost 4 bases. The chain's CDR3 is CASSMARGLMRETQYF. The CDR3, as DNA: TGTGCCAGTAGTATGGCGCGGGGGTTAATGCGAGAGACCCAGTACTTC.

V usage is TRBV5-1 and J usage is TRBJ2-4; D possibly corresponds to TRBD1 (5 bases). This CDR3 is 14 amino acids long. CDR1 and CDR2 (germline): SGHRS, YFSETQ. The germline V and J ends were trimmed by 4 bases and 2 bases, with 10 bases remaining between them. This CDR3 is CASSPTDSKNIQYF. CDR3 sequence (DNA): TGCGCCAGCAGCCCGACAGACTCCAAAAACATTCAGTACTTC.

The V call is TRBV14, the J call TRBJ2-5; D is uncertain. V lost 4 bases to trimming and J lost 5 bases, with 8 bases between them. The CDR3 loop spans 12 amino acids. Germline values: CDR1 SGHDN, CDR2 FVKESK. The CDR3 DNA follows: TGTGCCAGCAGCCCCCCCGGGGAGACCCAGTACTTC. This encodes CASSPPGETQYF.

The count of this clone is one. The chain recombines TRBV6-5 with TRBJ1-5; D is ambiguous. Between the trimmed V and J ends, which lost 2 bases and 4 bases, there was a span of 6 bases. Germline CDR1 MNHEY, CDR2 SVGAGI. CDR3 length equals 13 residues. This CDR3 reads CASSYAGNQPQHF. As DNA, the CDR3 is TGTGCCAGCAGTTACGCAGGTAATCAGCCCCAGCATTTT.

The chain is built from TRBV5-6 and TRBJ1-1, with D unclear. Germline V gene sequence: CDR1 SGHDT, CDR2 YYEEEE. Trimming left V 4 bases short and J 0 bases short, with 10 bases between. The length of the CDR3 is 14 residues. CDR3 DNA: TGTGCCAGCAGCCTCCGGGATGTGAACACTGAAGCTTTCTTT. Residues: CASSLRDVNTEAFF. The variable domain in full, with the rest retrieved from reference TRBV5-6 and TRBJ1-1, is DAGVTQSPTHLIKTRGQQVTLRCSPKSGHDTVSWYQQALGQGPQFIFQYYEEEERQRGNFPDRFSGHQFPNYSSELNVNALLLGDSALYLCASSLRDVNTEAFFGQGTRLTVV.

This clone was detected a few times. The chain's CDR3 is CASSPHGFEQYV. The CDR3 region has the DNA TGTGCCAGCAGTCCCCACGGCTTCGAGCAGTACGTC. The rearrangement joins TRBV28 to TRBJ2-7, with unresolved D. V lost 5 bases to trimming and J lost 6 bases, with 11 bases between them. This CDR3 region has 12 residues. Germline V gene data show CDR1 as MDHEN and CDR2 as SYDVKM.

V usage is TRBV6-5 and J usage is TRBJ1-1; no firm D call. Trimming removed 0 bases at V and 1 base at J, with 3 bases between. This CDR3 is 13 amino acids long. CDR1 and CDR2 from the germline V gene are MNHEY and SVGAGI. CDR3 protein: CASSYSANTEAFF. Here the CDR3 DNA reads TGTGCCAGCAGTTACTCAGCGAACACTGAAGCTTTCTTT.

The rearrangement links TRBV7-9 to TRBJ2-3; perhaps TRBD2 as D (7 bases). This CDR3 has 13 residues. V dropped 7 bases and J dropped 6 bases, with 14 bases sitting between them. Per the germline V gene, CDR1 is SEHNR and CDR2 is FQNEAQ (reference sequence). As DNA, the CDR3 is TGTGCCAGCAACCGGGGAGGGGGTGATACGCAGTATTTT. Protein product: CASNRGGGDTQYF.

The chain joins TRBV10-2 to TRBJ1-2, with no clear D. The V gene lost 4 bases and the J gene lost 5 bases, with 11 bases spanning the gap. The CDR3 is 13 residues long. CDR1 is WSHSY, CDR2 SAAADI, per germline. CDR3: CASSVNSFYGYTF. CDR3 coding DNA: TGCGCCAGCAGTGTCAACAGTTTTTATGGCTACACCTTC.

The chain is built from TRBV29-1 and TRBJ1-2, with 12 bases matching TRBD1. V shed 6 bases and J 3 bases; nucleotides not matched to a gene: 11. From germline, CDR1 is SQVTM and CDR2 ANQGSEA. This CDR3 spans 16 amino acids. CDR3: CSVNPGTGGGDYGYTF. CDR3 coding DNA: TGCAGCGTAAACCCCGGGACAGGGGGCGGGGACTATGGCTACACCTTC.